Shown below are 28 T cell receptor beta chains from a single sample sequenced in a study of T cell repertoires in cytomegalovirus infection. TCRdb re-derived calls from the reads in MiXCR, one entry per CDR3 protein. The sample includes some 300,000 distinct CDR3 sequences, approximately 10% seen only once; the top ten take approximately 2.4%. The specimen sequenced was PBMCs. These receptors were collected from a human donor in good health (CMV status not recorded). Some clones in this sample may be carry-over from other donors' samples.

The count of this clonotype is one. V and J are TRBV5-1 and TRBJ2-2, with TRBD1 matching over 8 bases. This CDR3 has 15 residues. Germline loops: CDR1 SGHRS, CDR2 YFSETQ. The J segment lost 4 bases and the V segment lost 7 bases, leaving 9 bases of the junction unmatched. CDR3 coding DNA: TGCGCCAGCGGCCCGGACAGGGAAGGCACCGGGGAGCTGTTTTTT. This sequence encodes CASGPDREGTGELFF. Based on the CDR3 plus reference TRBV5-1 and TRBJ2-2, the full variable domain is KAGVTQTPRYLIKTRGQQVTLSCSPISGHRSVSWYQQTPGQGLQFLFEYFSETQRNKGNFPGRFSGRQFSNSRSEMNVSTLELGDSALYLCASGPDREGTGELFFGEGSRLTVL.

This rearrangement joins TRBV27 to TRBJ1-2, with D maybe TRBD1 (6 bases). The CDR3 is 14 residues long. Trimming left V 10 bases short and J 6 bases short, with 21 bases between. Germline V gene sequence: CDR1 MNHEY, CDR2 SMNVEV (reference sequence). The CDR3 loop reads CAIGSEGGRNGYTF. In DNA form, the CDR3 reads TGTGCCATCGGCAGCGAAGGGGGACGGAATGGCTACACCTTC.

This clonotype was observed many times. The rearrangement links TRBV20-1 to TRBJ1-4; weak D call: TRBD1 (6 bases). From germline, CDR1 is DFQATT and CDR2 SNEGSKA (reference sequence). The CDR3 is 13 amino acids. The V end was cut by 5 bases, the J end by 7 bases, with 14 bases between. Here the CDR3 reads CSAQGGLSEKLFF. CDR3 sequence (DNA): TGCAGTGCTCAAGGGGGGTTGAGTGAAAAACTGTTTTTT.

This clonotype came up a few times. This rearrangement joins TRBV19 to TRBJ2-7; D gene uncertain. The CDR3 length is 12 residues. Germline CDR1 and CDR2: LNHDA and SQIVND (reference sequence). With 10 bases removed from V and 3 bases from J, the gap between germline ends came to 13 bases. The CDR3 region has the DNA TGTGCCACCACGGCAAACCACTACGAGCAGTACTTC. As protein: CATTANHYEQYF.

This clonotype was observed a handful of times. V usage is TRBV10-3 and J usage is TRBJ1-3, with TRBD1 matching over 10 bases. Per germline, CDR1 ENHRY and CDR2 SYGVKD. This CDR3 has 15 residues. The V gene end was trimmed by 3 bases and the J gene end by 9 bases; junction bases not matched to a gene: 8. The CDR3 sequence: CAISDPPGQGPTIYF. Written as DNA, the CDR3 is TGTGCCATCAGTGACCCTCCGGGACAGGGGCCCACCATATATTTT.

This clonotype was seen ten or more times. The chain combines TRBV7-9 with TRBJ1-2; D is undetermined. Germline V gene lookup returns CDR1 SEHNR and CDR2 FQNEAQ (reference sequence). This CDR3 region has 14 residues. Trimming removed 4 bases from V and 5 bases from J, with 14 bases in between. CDR3 in amino acids: CASSWVSLGYGYTF. The CDR3 region has the DNA TGTGCCAGCAGCTGGGTTAGCCTAGGGTATGGCTACACCTTC. The full variable domain, with the rest looked up from reference TRBV7-9 and TRBJ1-2, is DTGVSQNPRHKITKRGQNVTFRCDPISEHNRLYWYRQTLGQGPEFLTYFQNEAQLEKSRLLSDRFSAERPKGSFSTLEIQRTEQGDSAMYLCASSWVSLGYGYTFGSGTRLTVV.

This clonotype was recorded many times. V gene TRBV7-2 combines with J gene TRBJ1-2, with D unclear. The CDR3 is 12 residues long. Trimming took off 1 base at V and 3 bases at J, with 3 bases between the two ends. Germline V gene lookup returns CDR1 SGHTA and CDR2 FQGNSA. The CDR3 nucleotides are TGTGCCAGCAGCTTAGTCGACTATGGCTACACCTTC. This sequence encodes CASSLVDYGYTF.

The chain combines TRBV2 with TRBJ1-4; D is ambiguous. Trimming took off 6 bases at V and 4 bases at J, with 6 bases between the two ends. Germline lookup yields CDR1 SNHLY and CDR2 FYNNEI. This CDR3 contains 12 residues. CDR3 bases: TGTGCCAGCAGACGGATTAATGAAAAACTGTTTTTT. Its protein product is CASRRINEKLFF.

This clonotype was detected many times. The rearrangement joins TRBV6-6 to TRBJ2-4; a possible D gene is TRBD2 (5 bases). V was shortened by 0 bases and J by 3 bases, with 6 bases between the two germline ends. This CDR3 spans 14 amino acids. Per germline, CDR1 MNHNY and CDR2 SVGAGI (reference sequence). The chain's CDR3 is CASSYSEGKNIQYF. CDR3 in DNA: TGTGCCAGCAGTTACTCAGAGGGCAAAAACATTCAGTACTTC.

This clonotype has a count of ten or more. V and J are TRBV12-3 or TRBV12-4 and TRBJ2-2; D is undetermined. V was cut by 5 bases and J by 6 bases, with 13 bases left in between. The CDR3 spans 14 residues. The CDR3: CASSVPGLAGELFF. As DNA, the CDR3 is TGTGCCAGCAGTGTCCCCGGGTTGGCCGGGGAGCTGTTTTTT.

The chain uses TRBV29-1 and TRBJ1-1; tentatively, D is TRBD1 (5 bases). The germline V and J ends were trimmed by 4 bases and 11 bases, with 14 bases remaining between them. This CDR3 is 11 amino acids long. The germline gives CDR1 SQVTM, CDR2 ANQGSEA. The CDR3 loop is CSVGGFPGAFF. The CDR3 DNA reads TGCAGCGTTGGTGGGTTCCCAGGGGCTTTCTTT.

This clonotype has ten or more counts. The chain uses TRBV7-8 and TRBJ1-5; TRBD1 aligns across 7 bases. Germline-derived CDR1 and CDR2 are SGHVS and FQNEAQ. This CDR3 has 14 amino acids. The trim removed 0 bases at V and 5 bases at J, leaving 1 base unmatched. The CDR3: CASSLAGGYQPQHF. CDR3 nucleotides: TGTGCCAGCAGCTTAGCAGGGGGCTATCAGCCCCAGCATTTT.

In this sample, this clonotype turned up many times. The rearrangement joins TRBV5-6 to TRBJ1-5; TRBD1 agrees at 7 bases. CDR3 size: 16 residues. With V trimmed by 3 bases and J by 7 bases, 13 bases remained unmatched. Germline V gives CDR1 SGHDT, CDR2 YYEEEE. The CDR3 region is CASSSAAGGTWQPQHF. For the CDR3, the DNA is TGTGCCAGCAGCTCGGCGGCAGGGGGGACTTGGCAGCCCCAGCATTTT.

This clonotype turned up a few times. The gene calls are TRBV7-3 and TRBJ2-1; D gene uncertain. Germline V CDR1 and CDR2: SGHTA, FQGTGA. CDR3 length equals 16 residues. The V and J ends lost 0 bases and 8 bases respectively, with 17 bases between them. The DNA of the CDR3 is TGTGCCAGCAGCTTAACCCATCGGCCGACGAACGATGAGCAGTTCTTC. It encodes CASSLTHRPTNDEQFF.

Many counts were recorded for this clonotype. The genes are TRBV7-9 and TRBJ1-1; D might be TRBD1 (5 bases). CDR3 size: 15 residues. From germline, CDR1 is SEHNR and CDR2 FQNEAQ (reference sequence). The V end was cut by 1 base, the J end by 5 bases, with 14 bases between. The CDR3 protein is CASSLVSLGDTEAFF. The CDR3 nucleotides read TGTGCCAGCAGCTTAGTGTCTCTGGGGGATACTGAAGCTTTCTTT.

The rearrangement uses TRBV10-3 and TRBJ2-2; TRBD1 might be the D (5 bases). The CDR3 is 14 residues long. The germline V gene encodes CDR1 ENHRY and CDR2 SYGVKD. V lost 6 bases and J lost 2, with 10 bases in between. This chain's CDR3 is CAIRGETNTGELFF. CDR3 DNA sequence: TGTGCCATCAGAGGGGAAACAAACACCGGGGAGCTGTTTTTT.

This clonotype was recorded at least ten times. The gene calls are TRBV7-2 and TRBJ2-1; TRBD2 matches at 15 bases. Germline CDR1 reads SGHTA; CDR2 reads FQGNSA. The CDR3 runs to 16 residues. J gave up 3 bases and V 5 bases, and 2 bases lay outside the gene matches. CDR3 DNA sequence: TGTGCCAGCAGCCTGGGACTAGCGGGGGGCTACAATGAGCAGTTCTTC. Its translation: CASSLGLAGGYNEQFF.

This clonotype was seen ten or more times. V and J are TRBV7-2 and TRBJ1-5; a possible D gene is TRBD1 (6 bases). CDR3 length equals 14 residues. Germline V gene sequence: CDR1 SGHTA, CDR2 FQGNSA. Deletions cut 1 base from V and 8 bases from J, with 12 bases between. The CDR3 sequence: CASSLEQGSKPQHF. The DNA of the CDR3 is TGTGCCAGCAGCTTAGAACAGGGTTCGAAGCCCCAGCATTTT.

The V call is TRBV10-3, the J call TRBJ2-5, with a tentative D call TRBD2 (6 bases). The CDR3 contains 14 residues. Looked up from germline, CDR1 is ENHRY and CDR2 is SYGVKD. The ends were cut back, 8 bases at V and 3 bases at J, with 16 bases in the middle. CDR3: CAISVGGLEETQYF. DNA for the CDR3: TGTGCCATCTCGGTTGGGGGGTTAGAAGAGACCCAGTACTTC.

This clonotype was seen repeatedly, ten times or more. This chain connects TRBV7-2 to TRBJ2-7; possibly TRBD1 for D (5 bases). V was pared by 5 bases and J by 4 bases, with 21 bases between. The length of the CDR3 is 16 residues. The germline CDR1 and CDR2 sequences are SGHTA and FQGNSA. The DNA of the CDR3 is TGTGCCAGCAGCCCTCAGGTAGGGGCCGGCCTATACGAGCAGTACTTC. Translating gives CASSPQVGAGLYEQYF.

This clonotype appeared many times. This rearrangement joins TRBV12-3 or TRBV12-4 to TRBJ2-5, with 8 bases matching TRBD1. CDR3 length equals 14 residues. With V trimmed by 7 bases and J by 0 bases, 4 bases remained unmatched. CDR3 nucleotide sequence: TGTGCCAGCAATCCAGGGGGCTACCAAGAGACCCAGTACTTC. It codes for CASNPGGYQETQYF.

The V gene is TRBV9, the J gene TRBJ1-1, with 7 nucleotides matching TRBD1. The germline CDR1 and CDR2 sequences are SGDLS and YYNGEE. J was trimmed by 2 bases and V by 1 base; bases with no gene match: 5. This CDR3 has 15 amino acids. The CDR3 DNA is TGTGCCAGCAGCGTATCCGGGACAGCAAACACTGAAGCTTTCTTT. It specifies CASSVSGTANTEAFF.

The CDR3, as DNA: TGCAGCGTGCGGGACAGGGTTTCGTCCGAGACCCAGTACTTC. Its translation: CSVRDRVSSETQYF. This chain links TRBV29-1 with TRBJ2-5; 9 bases match TRBD1. V shed 6 bases and J 5 bases; nucleotides not matched to a gene: 10. The CDR3 is 14 amino acids. Germline V gene sequence: CDR1 SQVTM, CDR2 ANQGSEA. Filled out from reference TRBV29-1 and TRBJ2-5, the complete variable domain reads SAVISQKPSRDICQRGTSLTIQCQVDSQVTMMFWYRQQPGQSLTLIATANQGSEATYESGFVIDKFPISRPNLTFSTLTVSNMSPEDSSIYLCSVRDRVSSETQYFGPGTRLLVL.

This clonotype showed up many times. The chain uses TRBV4-1 and TRBJ2-5; 11 bases are a match to TRBD2. Germline V gene lookup returns CDR1 MGHRA and CDR2 YSYEKL. Losses at the gene ends were 3 bases for V and 5 bases for J; bases not matched to a gene: 5. The CDR3 loop spans 15 amino acids. In DNA form, the CDR3 reads TGCGCCAGCAGCCAGGGGACTAGCGGAAGGGAGACCCAGTACTTC. Translating it yields CASSQGTSGRETQYF.

This clonotype was found a few times. The J gene is TRBJ1-3, the V gene TRBV29-1; TRBD1 is a possible D gene (5 bases). The V gene's germline CDR1 is SQVTM and CDR2 ANQGSEA. This CDR3 region has 16 residues. The V end was cut by 0 bases, the J end by 4 bases, with 16 bases between. CDR3 sequence reads: CSVEDWGGTIGNTIYF. The CDR3 nucleotides are TGCAGCGTTGAAGATTGGGGGGGGACTATCGGAAACACCATATATTTT.

A word on this clonotype: This sequence may be a read error, since a much larger clone differs from it by one base. In DNA form, the CDR3 reads TGTGCCTGCAGTCCGACAGGGGGACCGCTTGAAGCTTTCTTT. Amino acid sequence: CACSPTGGPLEAFF. V and J are TRBV25-1 and TRBJ1-1; 9 positions agree with TRBD1. The CDR3 contains 14 residues. Per germline, CDR1 MGHDK and CDR2 SYGVNS.

This clonotype showed up many times. The genes are TRBV20-1 and TRBJ2-3, with 7 nucleotides matching TRBD1. This CDR3 region has 17 residues. V dropped 3 bases and J dropped 2; count of bases not matched to a gene: 14. Germline-derived CDR1 and CDR2 are DFQATT and SNEGSKA (reference sequence). This CDR3 reads CSARDRPRSKDTDTQYF. CDR3 nucleotides: TGCAGTGCTAGGGACAGGCCACGGTCGAAAGACACAGATACGCAGTATTTT.

A note on this clonotype: The junction departs from the called germline gene at one end, perhaps through a read error. The chain uses TRBV20-1 and TRBJ1-1; D unresolved. The length of the CDR3 is 14 residues. The V gene's germline CDR1 is DFQATT and CDR2 SNEGSKA (reference sequence). The DNA of the CDR3 is TGCAGTGCTAGAGATCCTGACATGAACACTGAAGCTCTCTTT. Protein product: CSARDPDMNTEALF.